The 2 T cell receptor beta chains in this list originate from one sample, sequenced in a study of beta chain features in type 1 diabetes. Reverse transcription of all isolated RNA meant that expressed TCRB transcripts were sequenced. This table comes from immunoSEQ multiplex PCR, and its TCRdb copy is limited to in-frame clones, with some not included. The table includes 900,000 or so clones, roughly a sixth detected once. Sequenced material: naive CD4+ T cells from blood. All receptors come from a woman under 30 in good health.

The V gene is TRBV5-1, the J gene TRBJ2-5; D might be TRBD1 or TRBD2, each matching 6 bases. The CDR3 loop spans 14 amino acids. Germline CDR1 and CDR2: SGHRS and YFSETQ. V gave up 5 bases and J gave up 5 bases, with 16 bases separating them. The CDR3 nucleotides read TGCGCCAGCAGACCGCGGGGCGACAGGGAGACCCAGTACTTC. Translated, it gives CASRPRGDRETQYF.

This clone was counted only a few times. This chain links TRBV20-1 with TRBJ2-7; D not certain. This CDR3 is 11 amino acids long. V lost 2 bases to trimming and J lost 2 bases, with 4 bases between them. CDR1 and CDR2 (germline): DFQATT, SNEGSKA (reference sequence). The chain's CDR3 is CSARKAYEQYF. The CDR3 nucleotides are TGCAGTGCTAGAAAAGCCTACGAGCAGTACTTC.